This T cell receptor beta chain originates from a study of patients and donors after allogeneic stem cell transplantation. Using its own MiXCR run on the RT-PCR reads, TCRdb lists one record per CDR3 protein. The table records about a million distinct CDR3 sequences, roughly 18% of them present only once. Sequenced sample: blood, either unsorted or a sorted T cell fraction (not recorded which). This receptor was identified in a human donor who was either an allogeneic HSCT recipient or a stem cell or donor lymphocyte infusion donor (not recorded which). It is not recorded whose cells these are; they may come from a transplant donor.

The CDR3 protein is CASRGAGGYEQYF. DNA for the CDR3: TGTGCCAGCAGGGGAGCGGGGGGATACGAGCAGTACTTC. V and J are TRBV6-1 and TRBJ2-7; the match to TRBD2 covers 9 bases. Germline CDR1 is MNHNS and CDR2 is SASEGT. J was trimmed by 4 bases and V by 6 bases; bases with no gene match: 4. CDR3 size: 13 residues.